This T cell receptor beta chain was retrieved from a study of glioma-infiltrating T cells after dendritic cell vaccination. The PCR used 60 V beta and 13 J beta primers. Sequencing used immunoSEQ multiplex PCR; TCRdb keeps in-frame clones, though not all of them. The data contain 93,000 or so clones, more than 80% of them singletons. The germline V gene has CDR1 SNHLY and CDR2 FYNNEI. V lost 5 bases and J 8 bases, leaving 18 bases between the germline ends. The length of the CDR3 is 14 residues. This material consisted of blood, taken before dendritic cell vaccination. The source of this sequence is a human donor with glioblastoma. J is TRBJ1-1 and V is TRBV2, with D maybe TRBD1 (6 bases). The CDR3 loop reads CASSQTGPGSEAFF. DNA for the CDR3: TGTGCCAGCAGTCAGACAGGCCCGGGTTCGGAAGCTTTCTTT.